This TCR beta chain is from a study of regulatory T cells in long-lasting Graves disease. Study-level background: Those Graves' patients who were newly diagnosed had been on antithyroid drugs under 3 months.

HTBI primers from iRepertoire and Arm-PCR of CDR3 regions yielded the TCR beta libraries. One entry per CDR3 protein results from TCRdb running MiXCR on the multiplex PCR reads. The sample shows hundreds of thousands of distinct CDR3 sequences, about a sixth of them seen only once. Sample time point: newly diagnosed GD, antithyroid drugs for less than 3 months. The authors made the TCR library using RNA they extracted from PBMCs. J lost 5 bases, V lost 4 bases, and 3 bases had no gene match. There are 13 residues in the CDR3. From germline, CDR1 is SGHRS and CDR2 YFSETQ. The sample holds many counts of this clonotype. The sample was also linked to a second study, of T cells in Graves' hyperthyroidism and ophthalmopathy. This second report adds: Researchers ran a first-round RT-PCR on the TCR CDR3 using the HTBI primer set. Blood shared most expanded thyroid clonotypes above 0.001.

Specimen: peripheral blood mononuclear cells (PBMCs), collected at new diagnosis, from a patient treated with antithyroid drugs. The chain has TRBV5-1 and TRBJ2-1; 7 bases agree with TRBD1. The source is a man in his forties or fifties with Graves disease. In DNA form, the CDR3 reads TGCGCCAGCAGCCCTGGACAGGACAATGAGCAGTTCTTC. It yields the protein CASSPGQDNEQFF.